These 28 T cell receptor beta chains came from one sample sequenced in a study of beta chain features in type 1 diabetes. Of the isolated RNA, all was reverse transcribed, and so the sequenced material was expressed TCRB transcripts. Repertoires were generated with immunoSEQ multiplex PCR, while TCRdb's copy carries only in-frame clones and drops some. The table lists 250,000 to 400,000 clones, around 15% of them singletons. The specimen was central memory CD4+ T cells from blood. The receptors were sampled from a man aged 25-45 years in good health.

The sample holds a few counts of this clone. The rearrangement links TRBV4-1 to TRBJ1-2, with a tentative D call TRBD1 (5 bases). Between the trimmed V and J ends, which lost 4 bases and 0 bases, there was a span of 9 bases. Germline loops: CDR1 MGHRA, CDR2 YSYEKL. The CDR3 contains 14 residues. Here the CDR3 reads CASSRDSTNYGYTF. The CDR3 nucleotides are TGCGCCAGCAGCCGTGACAGTACTAACTATGGCTACACCTTC.

The rearrangement uses TRBV27 and TRBJ1-1; perhaps TRBD1 as D (5 bases). CDR3 length: 15 residues. The V end was cut by 10 bases, the J end by 1 base, with 19 bases between. The germline gives CDR1 MNHEY, CDR2 SMNVEV (reference sequence). CDR3 amino acids: CATKQPGPRNTEAFF. In DNA form, the CDR3 reads TGTGCCACCAAACAGCCGGGACCGAGGAACACTGAAGCTTTCTTT.

In this sample, this clone turned up many times. The chain carries TRBV21-1 and TRBJ2-1; the D call TRBD2 from the table was never checked on the DNA. TRBV21-1 is classified as a pseudogene. CDR3 length: 15 residues. The CDR3 DNA is TGTGCCAGCACCCAAGCGAGTCATTCCTACAATGAGCAGTTCTTC. This codes for CASTQASHSYNEQFF.

This clone was observed a few times. The chain couples TRBV25-1 to TRBJ1-1; D gene uncertain. This CDR3 comprises 12 residues. Looked up from germline, CDR1 is MGHDK and CDR2 is SYGVNS. Trimming left V 6 bases short and J 6 bases short, with 11 bases between. CDR3 in DNA: TGTGCCAGCAGCTGGTCTGGAGCTGAAGCTTTCTTT. This translates into CASSWSGAEAFF. Combining the CDR3 with reference TRBV25-1 and TRBJ1-1 gives the whole variable domain EADIYQTPRYLVIGTGKKITLECSQTMGHDKMYWYQQDPGMELHLIHYSYGVNSTEKGDLSSESTVSRIRTEHFPLTLESARPSHTSQYLCASSWSGAEAFFGQGTRLTVV.

Many counts were recorded for this clone. This chain joins TRBV7-9 and TRBJ1-2; the match to TRBD1 covers 8 bases. The CDR3 contains 14 residues. Germline V gives CDR1 SEHNR, CDR2 FQNEAQ (reference sequence). J was trimmed by 4 bases and V by 5 bases; bases with no gene match: 6. The CDR3 loop reads CASSRGQGPYGYTF. In DNA, the CDR3 is TGTGCCAGCAGCCGTGGACAGGGACCCTATGGCTACACCTTC.

In its sample, this clone was seen a few times. The chain joins TRBV7-8 to TRBJ2-7; TRBD2 is a possible D gene (5 bases). Germline values: CDR1 SGHVS, CDR2 FQNEAQ. Trimming shortened V by 0 bases and J by 0 bases, and 9 bases separated the two germline ends. The CDR3 is 15 amino acids. CDR3 sequence (DNA): TGTGCCAGCAGCTTAGCGCTAGGGAGCTCCTACGAGCAGTACGTC. Its protein product is CASSLALGSSYEQYV.

The chain employs TRBV29-1 and TRBJ2-1; 12 positions agree with TRBD2. The CDR3 has 17 amino acids. Per germline, CDR1 SQVTM and CDR2 ANQGSEA. Trimming at V came to 4 bases and at J to 4 bases, leaving 11 bases not matched to a gene. CDR3 residues: CSVGFSSGGARYNEQFF. Here the CDR3 DNA reads TGCAGCGTTGGATTTTCTAGCGGGGGGGCCAGGTACAATGAGCAGTTCTTC.

The chain has TRBV19 and TRBJ1-6, with D possibly matching TRBD1 (6 bases). Germline V gene sequence: CDR1 LNHDA, CDR2 SQIVND (reference sequence). This CDR3 comprises 14 residues. With 5 bases removed from V and 6 bases from J, the gap between germline ends came to 11 bases. For the CDR3, the DNA is TGTGCCAGTAGTGTACAGGGACTTAATTCACCCCTCCACTTT. Encoded protein: CASSVQGLNSPLHF.

This clone was observed a few times. An end of the junction differs from the germline gene, which may be a read error. This sequence joins TRBV5-4 and TRBJ2-7; no firm D call. Germline CDR1 is SGHNT and CDR2 is YYREEE (reference sequence). CDR3 size: 13 residues. The CDR3 DNA follows: TGCGCCAGCAGCCAGAGTAGGGTTTACGAGCAGTACTTC. This translates into CASSQSRVYEQYF.

The chain has TRBV6-5 and TRBJ2-7; the D gene is possibly TRBD2 (5 bases). The length of the CDR3 is 13 residues. The V gene's germline CDR1 is MNHEY and CDR2 SVGAGI. V gave up 5 bases and J gave up 6 bases, with 14 bases separating them. The CDR3 nucleotides are TGTGCCAGCAGTCCCTCTCCGAGCGGCGAGCAGTACGTC. Translated, it gives CASSPSPSGEQYV.

The table lists this clone with a few counts. The chain combines TRBV6-1 with TRBJ1-1, with D maybe TRBD1 (6 bases). The V and J ends lost 6 bases and 2 bases respectively, with 10 bases between them. CDR3 length: 13 amino acids. Germline V CDR1 and CDR2: MNHNS, SASEGT. CDR3 amino acids: CASRDSRNTEAFF. The CDR3 DNA reads TGTGCCAGCAGGGACAGCCGCAACACTGAAGCTTTCTTT.

V is TRBV18 and J is TRBJ2-5; a possible D gene is TRBD1 (6 bases). The germline CDR1 and CDR2 sequences are KGHSH and LQKENI. Trimming stripped 4 bases from V and 4 bases from J, with 19 bases between. This CDR3 has 16 residues. The CDR3 protein is CASSLVGQGIGETQYF. The CDR3 DNA follows: TGTGCCAGCTCACTCGTCGGGCAGGGGATCGGAGAGACCCAGTACTTC.

The gene calls are TRBV23-1 and TRBJ2-7; 7 positions match TRBD2. TRBV23-1 is annotated as an ORF whose role is uncertain. V was pared by 6 bases and J by 3 bases, with 5 bases of the junction left unmatched. The CDR3 spans 13 residues. CDR3 sequence (DNA): TGCGCCAGCAGGGGGGGGTGCGACTACGAGCAGTACGTC. Its protein is CASRGGCDYEQYV.

This clone was found a few times. The chain is built from TRBV7-2 and TRBJ1-3, with D tentatively TRBD1 (6 bases). Trimming took 4 bases from V and 5 from J, leaving 15 bases between them. CDR3 size: 15 residues. Germline V gene data show CDR1 as SGHTA and CDR2 as FQGNSA. The CDR3 sequence is CASSSRTVGRNTIYF. DNA of the CDR3: TGTGCCAGCAGCTCCCGGACAGTGGGGAGAAACACCATATATTTT.

This clone was recorded a few times. The gene calls are TRBV6-1 and TRBJ1-1; D remains ambiguous. V dropped 5 bases and J dropped 7 bases, with 8 bases sitting between them. The CDR3 contains 11 residues. Germline V lookup: CDR1 MNHNS, CDR2 SASEGT. The DNA of the CDR3 is TGTGCCAGCAGTTACAGTGGTGAAGCTTTCTTT. This codes for CASSYSGEAFF.

This clone occurred a few times. J is TRBJ1-1 and V is TRBV9; D is unclear. The ends were cut back, 0 bases at V and 0 bases at J, with 9 bases in the middle. The CDR3 loop spans 15 amino acids. CDR1 SGDLS and CDR2 YYNGEE come from the germline V gene. This chain's CDR3 is CASSVGWGMNTEAFF. The CDR3 DNA reads as TGTGCCAGCAGCGTAGGGTGGGGAATGAACACTGAAGCTTTCTTT. Based on the CDR3 plus reference TRBV9 and TRBJ1-1, the full variable domain is DSGVTQTPKHLITATGQRVTLRCSPRSGDLSVYWYQQSLDQGLQFLIQYYNGEERAKGNILERFSAQQFPDLHSELNLSSLELGDSALYFCASSVGWGMNTEAFFGQGTRLTVV.

This clone was counted ten times or more. The chain uses TRBV7-2 and TRBJ1-5; D perhaps matches TRBD1 (5 bases). V shed 3 bases and J shed 5 bases, with 14 bases lying between them. Germline V gene data show CDR1 as SGHTA and CDR2 as FQGNSA. CDR3 size: 15 residues. The DNA of the CDR3 is TGTGCCAGCAGCTTCATTCATGGGGCTGATCAGCCCCAGCATTTT. Protein: CASSFIHGADQPQHF.

This clone has more than one count but fewer than ten. Other nucleotide sequences from this sample produce the same CDR3. The rearrangement joins TRBV7-2 to TRBJ2-1; no firm D call. This CDR3 is 12 amino acids long. Germline V gene data show CDR1 as SGHTA and CDR2 as FQGNSA. Trimming removed 0 bases from V and 10 bases from J, with 7 bases in between. In DNA, the CDR3 is TGTGCCAGCAGCTTAGCGCTGGGGGAGCAGTTCTTC. Protein product: CASSLALGEQFF.

This clone was seen a handful of times. The CDR3 nucleotides are TGTGCCAGCAGATCCGGTAGCGGGAGGGCCACAGATACGCAGTATTTT. This gives the protein CASRSGSGRATDTQYF. The V and J genes are TRBV6-6 and TRBJ2-3; 11 bases map to TRBD2. Germline CDR1 MNHNY, CDR2 SVGAGI (reference sequence). This CDR3 is built from 16 residues. V dropped 6 bases and J dropped 2; count of bases not matched to a gene: 7.

This chain joins TRBV7-8 and TRBJ1-1; the D gene is possibly TRBD1 (6 bases). The CDR3 runs 15 residues. V shed 5 bases and J shed 1 base, with 14 bases lying between them. Germline CDR1 is SGHVS and CDR2 is FQNEAQ. The CDR3: CASSAQGTTNTEAFF. In nucleotides, the CDR3 is TGTGCCAGCAGCGCGCAGGGGACAACGAACACTGAAGCTTTCTTT.

Details on this clone: Given a much more abundant clone one base away, this may be a read error. The gene calls are TRBV7-9 and TRBJ1-1, with D possibly being TRBD1 (5 bases). Germline assignment: CDR1 SEHNR and CDR2 FQNEAQ (reference sequence). This CDR3 is built from 13 residues. Trimming removed 5 bases at V and 1 base at J, with 8 bases between. CDR3 sequence reads: CASSADRNTEAFF. In nucleotides, the CDR3 is TGTGCCAGCAGCGCCGACAGGAACACTGAAGCTTTCTTT.

The chain joins TRBV27 to TRBJ2-3; tentative D call: TRBD2 (6 bases). Germline values: CDR1 MNHEY, CDR2 SMNVEV (reference sequence). The V end lost 6 bases, the J end lost 6 bases, and 13 bases lay between the germline ends. CDR3 size: 13 residues. CDR3 loop: CASRPGSSDTQYF. DNA for the CDR3: TGTGCCAGCAGACCCGGGAGTAGCGATACGCAGTATTTT.

With regard to this clone: This same CDR3 is encoded by further DNA sequences in the sample. This chain uses TRBV5-4 with TRBJ2-5; a weak D match, TRBD1 (6 bases). Germline values: CDR1 SGHNT, CDR2 YYREEE (reference sequence). The CDR3 spans 13 residues. V lost 2 bases, J lost 2 bases, and 7 bases lay in between. As DNA, the CDR3 is TGTGCCAGCAGCTTACAGGGACAAGAGACCCAGTACTTC. This codes for CASSLQGQETQYF.

The CDR3 spells CASSEWFGTRATNEKLFF. As DNA, the CDR3 is TGTGCCAGCAGTGAATGGTTCGGGACAAGGGCAACTAATGAAAAACTGTTTTTT. This chain uses TRBV2 with TRBJ1-4, with D possibly being TRBD1 (6 bases). This CDR3 has 18 amino acids. In germline, CDR1 is SNHLY, CDR2 FYNNEI. Trimming stripped 2 bases from V and 0 bases from J, with 16 bases between.

This clone was seen a handful of times. This chain joins TRBV5-4 and TRBJ2-7; 10 bases are a match to TRBD2. Germline V gene data show CDR1 as SGHNT and CDR2 as YYREEE (reference sequence). The CDR3 spans 17 residues. J lost 0 bases, V lost 4 bases, and 10 bases had no gene match. The CDR3 reads CASSQAVSSGGSYEQYF. CDR3 coding DNA: TGTGCCAGCAGCCAGGCGGTGTCTAGCGGGGGCTCCTACGAGCAGTACTTC.

The chain joins TRBV7-8 to TRBJ2-7; 7 bases are a match to TRBD1. J gave up 2 bases and V 5 bases, and 9 bases lay outside the gene matches. CDR3 size: 15 residues. CDR1 and CDR2 (germline): SGHVS, FQNEAQ. The CDR3 sequence is CASSDRDFGPYEQYV. CDR3 coding DNA: TGTGCCAGCAGCGACAGGGATTTTGGCCCCTACGAGCAGTACGTC.

This clone has only a few counts. The genes are TRBV7-9 and TRBJ2-1; no firm D call. Germline V CDR1 and CDR2: SEHNR, FQNEAQ (reference sequence). V was shortened by 1 base and J by 9 bases, with 4 bases between the two germline ends. There are 11 residues in the CDR3. CDR3 sequence reads: CASSLELEQFF. CDR3 sequence (DNA): TGTGCCAGCAGCTTAGAACTTGAGCAGTTCTTC.

This chain links TRBV7-2 with TRBJ2-5; D call uncertain. Germline values: CDR1 SGHTA, CDR2 FQGNSA. Trimming cost V 5 bases and J 5 bases, with 9 bases left between them. The CDR3 runs 12 residues. The CDR3 spells CASSQVAETQYF. CDR3 nucleotide sequence: TGTGCCAGCAGCCAGGTCGCGGAGACCCAGTACTTC.